This T cell receptor beta chain was recovered during a study of response to subunit inactivated influenza vaccine. Notes on the study in general: Authors suggested few new T cells are recruited by each seasonal influenza vaccination.

TCRdb redid the calling of the RT-PCR reads with MiXCR, one entry per CDR3 protein. The sample consists of under 750,000 distinct CDR3 sequences, roughly 10% of them appearing once. Of note for this clonotype: The antigen is undetermined.

V lost 2 bases, J lost 0 bases, and 5 bases lay in between. The CDR3 runs to 15 residues. CDR1 and CDR2 (germline): MNHEY, SVGEGT. Specimen: PBMCs from blood, collected on the day of vaccination. The sequence derives from a man aged 45-65 years who received an inactivated influenza vaccine. The V call is TRBV6-2 or TRBV6-3, the J call TRBJ1-6; no reliable D call. The DNA for the CDR3 is TGTGCCAGCAGTTACGGGATCTCCTATAATTCACCCCTCCACTTT. This gives the protein CASSYGISYNSPLHF.